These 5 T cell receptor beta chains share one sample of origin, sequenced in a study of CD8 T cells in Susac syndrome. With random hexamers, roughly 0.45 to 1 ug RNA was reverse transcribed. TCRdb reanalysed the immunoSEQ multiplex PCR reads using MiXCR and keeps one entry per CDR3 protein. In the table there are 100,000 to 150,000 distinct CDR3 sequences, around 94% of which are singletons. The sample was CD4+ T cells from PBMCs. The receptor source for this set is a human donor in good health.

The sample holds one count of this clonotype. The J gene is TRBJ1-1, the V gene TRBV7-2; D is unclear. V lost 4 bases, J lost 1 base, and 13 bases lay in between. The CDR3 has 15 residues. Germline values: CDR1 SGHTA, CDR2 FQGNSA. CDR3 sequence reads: CASSSARIANTEAFF. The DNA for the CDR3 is TGTGCCAGCAGCTCTGCACGGATCGCGAACACTGAAGCTTTCTTT.

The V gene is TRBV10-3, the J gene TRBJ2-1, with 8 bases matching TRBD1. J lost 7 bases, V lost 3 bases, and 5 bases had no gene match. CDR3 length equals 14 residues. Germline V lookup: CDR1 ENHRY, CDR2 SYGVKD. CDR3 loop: CAISDQGALNEQFF. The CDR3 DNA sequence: TGTGCCATCAGTGACCAGGGGGCGCTTAATGAGCAGTTCTTC.

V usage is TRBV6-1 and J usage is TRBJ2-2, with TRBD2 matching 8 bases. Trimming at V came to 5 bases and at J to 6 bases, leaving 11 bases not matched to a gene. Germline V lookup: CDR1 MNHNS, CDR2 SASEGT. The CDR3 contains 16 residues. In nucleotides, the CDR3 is TGTGCCAGCAGTCGCCCCGGGAGGGGGAGGGCCGGGGAGCTGTTTTTT. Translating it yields CASSRPGRGRAGELFF.

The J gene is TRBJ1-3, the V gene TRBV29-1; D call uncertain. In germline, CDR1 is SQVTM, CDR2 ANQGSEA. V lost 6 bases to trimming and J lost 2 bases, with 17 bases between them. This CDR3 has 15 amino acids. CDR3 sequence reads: CSVLPRPGAGNTIYF. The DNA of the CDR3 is TGCAGCGTCCTACCTCGCCCGGGAGCTGGAAACACCATATATTTT.

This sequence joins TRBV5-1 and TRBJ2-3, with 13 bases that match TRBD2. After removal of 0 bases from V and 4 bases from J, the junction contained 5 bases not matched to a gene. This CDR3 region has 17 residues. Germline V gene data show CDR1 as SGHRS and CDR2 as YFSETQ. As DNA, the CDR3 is TGCGCCAGCAGCTTGGCCAGGACTAGCGGGAGACCAGATACGCAGTATTTT. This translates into CASSLARTSGRPDTQYF.